What follows are 13 T cell receptor beta chains derived from one specimen sequenced in a study of CD8+ T cells in alopecia areata (dated by TCRdb to 2016 to 2019). The library was produced with the immunoSEQ multiplex PCR assay. RNA was extracted from all samples and reverse transcribed into cDNA, which served as template for TCR sequencing. Not all clones reach the TCRdb copy of this immuneACCESS table, which keeps in-frame sequences only. Checked studies attribute under half of the gap to unresolved V genes and leave the rest unexplained. The sample has about 180,000 clones on record, just under 60% of them singletons. Clones ranked in the top ten supply roughly 14% of the sample. Taken with the paper, the label for time point translates to: baseline before oral tofacitinib. The sequenced sample was CD4+ T cells sorted from blood, obtained at week 0. The receptors here all came from a human donor with alopecia areata.

This chain links TRBV4-1 with TRBJ1-1; D call uncertain. The CDR3 loop spans 13 amino acids. Trimming shortened V by 0 bases and J by 5 bases, and 7 bases separated the two germline ends. Germline V gives CDR1 MGHRA, CDR2 YSYEKL. This CDR3 reads CASSQDENTEAFF. The CDR3 coding sequence is TGCGCCAGCAGCCAAGACGAGAATACTGAAGCTTTCTTT.

The CDR3 region is CAWSSPSYEQYF. The CDR3 nucleotides read TGTGCCTGGAGTTCCCCTTCCTACGAGCAGTACTTC. The gene calls are TRBV30 and TRBJ2-7, with unresolved D. Germline CDR1 is GTSNPN and CDR2 is SVGIG (reference sequence). The CDR3 is 12 residues long. V was trimmed by 2 bases and J by 1 base, leaving 6 bases between them.

This clone was recorded only once. CDR3 DNA: TGTGCCAGCTCACCTTACAGAGCAGAGACCCAGTACTTC. It yields the protein CASSPYRAETQYF. The V gene is TRBV18, the J gene TRBJ2-5, with D uncertain. This CDR3 contains 13 residues. CDR1 and CDR2 (germline): KGHSH, LQKENI. Between the trimmed V and J ends, which lost 3 bases and 4 bases, there was a span of 9 bases.

The CDR3 sequence: CASSSKTGEGEKLFF. The CDR3 nucleotides are TGTGCCAGCAGCTCCAAGACAGGGGAGGGTGAAAAACTGTTTTTT. This chain links TRBV5-4 with TRBJ1-4; 8 positions match TRBD1. Germline trimming cut 3 bases from V and 7 bases from J; bases unmatched to any gene: 8. Per germline, CDR1 SGHNT and CDR2 YYREEE (reference sequence). The CDR3 has 15 residues.

The V call is TRBV30, the J call TRBJ2-7; the D is unclear. The CDR3 contains 13 residues. Germline V gene lookup returns CDR1 GTSNPN and CDR2 SVGIG (reference sequence). With 3 bases removed from V and 0 bases from J, the gap between germline ends came to 9 bases. CDR3 DNA sequence: TGTGCCTGGAGCCACACAAGCTCCTACGAGCAGTACTTC. Translated: CAWSHTSSYEQYF. The full variable domain, in which reference TRBV30 and TRBJ2-7 provide the parts outside the CDR3, is SQTIHQWPATLVQPVGSPLSLECTVEGTSNPNLYWYRQAAGRGLQLLFYSVGIGQISSEVPQNLSASRPQDRQFILSSKKLLLSDSGFYLCAWSHTSSYEQYFGPGTRLTVT.

About this clone itself: An end of the junction differs from the germline gene, which may be a read error. The sample holds other DNA sequences that translate to the same CDR3. The rearrangement uses TRBV5-1 and TRBJ1-2; D is uncertain. The CDR3 spans 12 residues. The V gene's germline CDR1 is SGHRS and CDR2 YFSETQ. CDR3 sequence: CASSSDLYGYTF. The CDR3 nucleotides read TGTGCCAGCAGCTCAGACCTCTATGGCTACACCTTC.

This clone has more than one count but fewer than ten. CDR3 bases: TGTGCCAGCAGCAGCGTAACCCGGACAGGGAGAACAAACACCATATATTTT. Its protein is CASSSVTRTGRTNTIYF. The V call is TRBV7-3, the J call TRBJ1-3; the match to TRBD1 covers 8 bases. This CDR3 region has 17 residues. Looked up from germline, CDR1 is SGHTA and CDR2 is FQGTGA. Trimming cost V 5 bases and J 6 bases; bases outside gene matches: 15.

V and J are TRBV6-5 and TRBJ2-2; D not resolved. The V gene lost 2 bases and the J gene lost 7 bases, with 17 bases spanning the gap. Germline V gene lookup returns CDR1 MNHEY and CDR2 SVGAGI. The CDR3 loop spans 16 amino acids. DNA of the CDR3: TGTGCCAGCAGTTACGGTCCTGGGATGGGCGGCGGGGAGCTGTTTTTT. It yields the protein CASSYGPGMGGGELFF.

V is TRBV15 and J is TRBJ2-5, with D possibly TRBD2 on 7 matching bases. The V gene's germline CDR1 is LNHNV and CDR2 YYDKDF (reference sequence). With 5 bases removed from V and 5 bases from J, the gap between germline ends came to 18 bases. This CDR3 contains 15 residues. In DNA form, the CDR3 reads TGTGCCACCAGCGTTGCCCGGGGGGCGCAGGAGACCCAGTACTTC. Its translation is CATSVARGAQETQYF. The full variable domain, its missing parts supplied by reference TRBV15 and TRBJ2-5, is DAMVIQNPRYQVTQFGKPVTLSCSQTLNHNVMYWYQQKSSQAPKLLFHYYDKDFNNEADTPDNFQSRRPNTSFCFLDIRSPGLGDTAMYLCATSVARGAQETQYFGPGTRLLVL.

The V and J genes are TRBV29-1 and TRBJ2-3; 13 nucleotides agree with TRBD2. J lost 8 bases, V lost 4 bases, and 6 bases had no gene match. CDR3 length: 14 amino acids. Germline CDR1 and CDR2: SQVTM and ANQGSEA. Written as DNA, the CDR3 is TGCAGCGTTGGACTAGCGGGGGGAAAGGGTACGCAGTATTTT. Protein product: CSVGLAGGKGTQYF.

This clone has only one observation. The chain joins TRBV5-1 to TRBJ2-5, with unresolved D. In germline, CDR1 is SGHRS, CDR2 YFSETQ. This CDR3 spans 13 amino acids. With 0 bases removed from V and 1 base from J, the gap between germline ends came to 4 bases. The chain's CDR3 is CASSLDGQETQYF. DNA of the CDR3: TGCGCCAGCAGCTTGGACGGCCAAGAGACCCAGTACTTC.

The chain carries TRBV7-6 and TRBJ1-3; 10 bases are a match to TRBD1. The V gene's germline CDR1 is SGHVS and CDR2 FNYEAQ. V lost 5 bases and J lost 2; bases outside the gene matches: 6. CDR3 length: 16 residues. CDR3 DNA: TGTGCCAGCAGCCCACTCGGACAGGGGGCTGGAAACACCATATATTTT. It specifies CASSPLGQGAGNTIYF.

V usage is TRBV4-1 and J usage is TRBJ1-5; D not certain. This CDR3 is built from 15 residues. V was shortened by 0 bases and J by 7 bases, with 13 bases between the two germline ends. CDR1 is MGHRA, CDR2 YSYEKL, per germline. This CDR3 is CASSQESERRQPQHF. CDR3 bases: TGCGCCAGCAGCCAAGAATCCGAGAGGAGACAGCCCCAGCATTTT.